This entry describes one T cell receptor (beta chain). Produced via immunoSEQ multiplex PCR; TCRdb's table is partial and in-frame only. The data contain about 55,000 clones, 60% to 80% of them singletons. The entry originates in a study of OX40 agonist ivuxolimab in advanced cancers. Losses at the gene ends were 4 bases for V and 0 bases for J; bases not matched to a gene: 3. Germline CDR1 reads MRHNA; CDR2 reads SNTAGT. The CDR3 consists of 16 residues. This chain uses TRBV6-4 with TRBJ2-2; 9 bases line up with TRBD2. Source: CD4+ or CD8+ T cells sorted from blood, taken in a trial of the OX40 agonist ivuxolimab. The TCR was taken from an adult with an advanced solid tumor such as melanoma, head and neck, liver or kidney cancer. The CDR3 is CASSGAGGSNTGELFF. The CDR3 coding sequence is TGTGCCAGCAGTGGCGCGGGGGGGTCGAACACCGGGGAGCTGTTTTTT.